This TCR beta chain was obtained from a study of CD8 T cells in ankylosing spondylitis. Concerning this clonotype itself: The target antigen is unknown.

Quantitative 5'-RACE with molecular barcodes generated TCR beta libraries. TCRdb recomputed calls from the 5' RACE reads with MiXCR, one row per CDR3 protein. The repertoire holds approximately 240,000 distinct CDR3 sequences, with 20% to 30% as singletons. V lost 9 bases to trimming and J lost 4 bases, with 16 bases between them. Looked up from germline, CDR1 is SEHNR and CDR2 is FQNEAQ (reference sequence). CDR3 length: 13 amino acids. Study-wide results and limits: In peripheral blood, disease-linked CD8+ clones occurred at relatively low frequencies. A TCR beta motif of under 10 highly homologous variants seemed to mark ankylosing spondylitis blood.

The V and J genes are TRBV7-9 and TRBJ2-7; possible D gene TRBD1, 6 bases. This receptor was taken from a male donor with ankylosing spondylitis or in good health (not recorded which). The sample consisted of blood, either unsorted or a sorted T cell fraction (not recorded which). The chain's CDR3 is CASQSGVAYEQYF. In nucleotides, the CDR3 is TGTGCCAGTCAGTCAGGGGTGGCGTACGAGCAGTACTTC. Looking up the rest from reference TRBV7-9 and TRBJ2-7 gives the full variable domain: DTGVSQNPRHKITKRGQNVTFRCDPISEHNRLYWYRQTLGQGPEFLTYFQNEAQLEKSRLLSDRFSAERPKGSFSTLEIQRTEQGDSAMYLCASQSGVAYEQYFGPGTRLTVT.